This T cell receptor (beta chain) comes out of a study of cytomegalovirus exposure and HLA in healthy donors (dated by TCRdb to the late 2010s). In terms of the full investigation: In an earlier analysis of some 550 of the donors, 276 Gb of sequence data and 95 million to 130 million unique TCR beta sequences from about 190 million T cells were reported. Approximately 300 gigabases of sequencing data and roughly 80 million unique TCR sequences made up an early release that covered several hundred HLA-typed donors. Of the approximately 400 genotyped donors, about 80% fell in the genetic ancestry cluster associated with self-reported Caucasian donors. The aim of the study was to test whether cataloging public T cell receptors could identify signatures of past pathogen exposure. The study profiled the T cell repertoires of 500 to 800 subjects by immunosequencing and related them to cytomegalovirus serostatus. Besides the first cohort of roughly 640 subjects, a separate validation cohort made up of about 120 different subjects was used. The study combined high-throughput TCR immunosequencing, statistical association of individual TCRs with disease status, and machine learning to predict cytomegalovirus infection status. In a later analysis, previously published TCR beta repertoires from roughly 710 donors were re-analyzed and high-resolution HLA genotyping was added so that TCR occurrence patterns could be studied. Rather than drawing on any new phenotypic data, the later analysis identified candidate immune exposures from TCR beta sequences and the way those sequences occurred across donors. An earlier analysis of a few hundred of the donors applied high-throughput TCR beta sequencing to assess whether each TCR beta V gene segment acted as functional or pseudogenic. Donor age, sex, ethnicity and CMV serostatus were compiled alongside the repertoire data. In a later genetic analysis, genome-wide SNP genotypes for about three fifths of the roughly 670 donors were used, and that subset was treated as a discovery cohort. Every repertoire in the discovery cohort had been generated on one and the same sequencing platform. HLA typing covered class I and class II loci at four-digit resolution. The number of typed donors differed by locus: about 620-640 for A, B, C, DRB1 and DQB1; approximately 540 for DQA1; 606 for DPA1; and about 470 for DPB1. About five DR-DQ haplotypes were treated as single units for association and clustering because of strong linkage in the cohort. Among about 390 genotyped donors of the cohort, an average of approximately 230,000 unique TCR beta nucleotide sequences were sequenced per donor, around a sixth of them non-productive. Here is what the overall study found, with its caveats: According to a later analysis, parvovirus B19, influenza, CMV and Epstein-Barr virus appeared linked to several top co-occurrence clusters. A further reported finding was that TCR beta sequences accurately predicted the HLA-A and HLA-B alleles for most subjects in the first cohort. The cohort was sequenced for TCR beta chains only, and without alpha or paired-chain data the features that could be detected were limited. In vitro tests confirmed that a few of the cytomegalovirus-associated TCR beta chains recognize cytomegalovirus antigens. Immune exposure information for the cohort was limited to CMV serostatus. The 87-base-pair reads could not distinguish some IMGT-functional V segments, including TRBV6-2 and TRBV6-3, so those segments were excluded. Cytomegalovirus status was reported to be diagnosed by the classifier with high specificity and sensitivity in both the original and validation cohorts. In the study, 150 to 200 TCR beta chains were listed as associated with cytomegalovirus. The earlier analysis of 450 to 700 of the donors excluded roughly 17 rarely observed V segments, including chromosome 9 orphons, because counts were too low. Assigning TCR associations to individual alleles was difficult when HLA alleles, especially DR and DQ, strongly co-occurred. In a later analysis, HLA-associated TCR beta chains were found to be more clonally expanded and to have lower generation probabilities than equally common non-associated chains. Linkage disequilibrium might explain the correlated functional status among segregating V segments, but an unknown experimental factor could not be excluded. Compared with the approximately 600-donor mean, donors in an Asian-associated ancestry cluster had fewer N-insertions in productive TCRs, according to a later genetic analysis. According to the authors, the approach could potentially be generalized to other disease states and immunological phenotypes. A cluster of highly shared sequence variants was judged likely to represent a technical artifact of the sequencing pipeline. Because HLA typing was unavailable for some donors at each locus, only the typed subset was used in association tests. Across donors, most TCR sequences were observed very rarely, whereas some public TCRs were present in many individuals. A later genetic analysis associated a missense DCLRE1C variant with V-gene and J-gene trimming of TCR beta chains, and an independent cohort replicated the association. Specific HLA alleles were associated with some 15,000 TCR beta sequences at a false discovery rate of 0.05 in a later analysis. In a later analysis, the rate of TCR association differed among HLA loci, with DRB1 alleles having the most associated TCRs and HLA-C alleles having the fewest. An earlier analysis of some 560 of the donors showed that most TCR beta V segments appeared in productive rearrangements either about 87% or about 30% of the time, which broadly matched IMGT annotations. According to a later analysis, most CMV-associated TCR beta chains appeared to be HLA-restricted, and the HLA associations seemed to be driven largely by CMV exposure. The presence/absence analyses assumed that sequencing depth was roughly uniform across donors, and that assumption may not be true.

Trimming accounts for 5 bases at V and 3 bases at J, while the number of junction bases matched to no gene is 6. In the germline V gene (reference sequence), CDR1 corresponds to MNHEY and CDR2 to SMNVEV. The CDR3 starts with the cysteine, ends with the phenylalanine, and has 14 residues. CDR3 DNA only is kept here, 42 bases in frame from base 1. Library preparation was by the immunoSEQ multiplex PCR assay. The multiplex PCR relied on a mix of 60 forward primers for TCR Vbeta segments and 13 reverse primers for TCR Jbeta segments. Amplification of the CDR3 region of rearranged TCR beta genes was performed with a multiplex PCR assay on genomic DNA. The amplified TCR beta libraries were sequenced on the Illumina HiSeq System as 87-base-pair reads. The study's own analysis went as follows. A later analysis tallied tens of millions of unique TCR beta chains across the roughly 610 repertoires, and 10 million to 11 million of those chains were shared by two or more donors. A nearest-neighbor algorithm error-corrected the raw reads and collapsed the reads into unique sequences, merging closely related sequences to remove PCR and sequencing errors. CDR3 sequences were aligned to IMGT reference sequences to assign V, D and J gene segments. For a sequence to be retained, a match of at least six nucleotides was required to both a V gene segment and a J gene segment. A rearrangement was called productive if the CDR3 had no stop codons and remained in frame with V and J, and every other rearrangement was called non-productive. CDR3 was defined according to IMGT convention as the region running from the second conserved V-encoded cysteine to the conserved J-encoded phenylalanine. Sequences without an unambiguous match to a single V gene segment were excluded from the earlier analysis of several hundred of the donors. An earlier analysis of some 500 of the donors classified V segments as functional when productive rearrangements were above 56.7% and as segregating when the standard deviation between donors was above 5%. A statistical classification framework was built to diagnose cytomegalovirus status from the catalog of TCR beta chain sequences. A later analysis assigned V and J genes by comparing TCR nucleotide sequences with IMGT/GENE-DB human TR gene sequences. A later analysis assigned CDR3 sequences and most-parsimonious VDJ recombination scenarios with the TCRdist pipeline. A later analysis defined each TCR beta chain by its CDR3 amino acid sequence plus V-gene family, and excluded reads lacking a unique V-gene family. A later analysis removed several hundred highly shared, low-generation-probability nucleotide sequences to deal with suspected cross-contamination and a sequencing artifact. For each public chain, a later analysis derived a clonal expansion index from normalized ranks of inferred template counts within each repertoire. In a later analysis, generation probabilities were computed using a VDJ recombination model fitted to out-of-frame rearrangements, and the results were checked against IGoR. In a later analysis, TCR-TCR, TCR-HLA and TCR-CMV co-occurrence was scored with hypergeometric tests, and a repertoire-size bias correction was applied to TCR pairs. In a later analysis, false discovery rates were estimated by permuting HLA or CMV assignments 20 times. In a later analysis, co-occurring TCRs were grouped using DBSCAN, with TCRdist sequence similarity added in when clustering inside HLA-allele-positive subsets. Co-occurrence clustering excluded repertoires with fewer than 30,000 or more than 120,000 public chains, plus five with anomalous nucleotide sharing. TCRdb stores this immuneACCESS table with in-frame sequences only. Part of the clones is absent; in the studies checked, under half of the shortfall reflects unresolved V genes, and no reason is known for the rest. The DNA was the basis for D and trimming; V, J and clone size are from that table. In this sample the table shows 210,000 or so clones, approximately 81% of which occur a single time. The ten largest clones take up 1% to 1.5% of the sample.

The cohort consisted of 600 to 700 healthy bone marrow donors. At the time of sampling, every cohort member was nominally healthy, though immune exposures that went unrecorded were likely present. CMV serostatus was recorded as positive for almost 300 and negative for about 50% of the 666 cohort members, whereas no CMV serostatus was recorded for the donor in question. A peripheral blood sample was collected from each donor, and TCR beta sequencing was performed on peripheral blood mononuclear cells. Genomic DNA extraction from the blood cell samples was performed with the Qiagen DNeasy Blood Extraction Kit. A remark on this clone: Its antigen remains unidentified. Base quality data are lacking; no much larger clone is found one base away.

The receptor's source is a human donor in good health. The sequencing input was PBMCs. The chain is encoded by TRBV27 joined to TRBJ1-1; TRBD1 fits 7 bases in the junction. The sequenced DNA is TGTGCCAGCAGTCGACAGGGTCAGGACACTGAAGCTTTCTTT. It codes for CASSRQGQDTEAFF.